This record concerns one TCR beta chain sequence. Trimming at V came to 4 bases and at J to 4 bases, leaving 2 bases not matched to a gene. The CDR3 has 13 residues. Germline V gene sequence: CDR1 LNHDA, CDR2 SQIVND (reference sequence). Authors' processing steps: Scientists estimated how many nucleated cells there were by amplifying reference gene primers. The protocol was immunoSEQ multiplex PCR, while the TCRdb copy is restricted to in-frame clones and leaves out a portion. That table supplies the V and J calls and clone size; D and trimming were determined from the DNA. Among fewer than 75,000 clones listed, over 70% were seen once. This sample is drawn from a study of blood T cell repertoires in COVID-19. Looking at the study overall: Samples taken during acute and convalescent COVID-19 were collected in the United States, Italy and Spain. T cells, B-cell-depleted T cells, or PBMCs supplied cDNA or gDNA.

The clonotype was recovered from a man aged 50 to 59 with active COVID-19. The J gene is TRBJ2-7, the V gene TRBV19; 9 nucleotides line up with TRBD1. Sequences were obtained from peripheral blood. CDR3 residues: CASSNRGLYEQYF. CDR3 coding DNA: TGTGCCAGTAGTAACAGGGGGCTGTACGAGCAGTACTTC.